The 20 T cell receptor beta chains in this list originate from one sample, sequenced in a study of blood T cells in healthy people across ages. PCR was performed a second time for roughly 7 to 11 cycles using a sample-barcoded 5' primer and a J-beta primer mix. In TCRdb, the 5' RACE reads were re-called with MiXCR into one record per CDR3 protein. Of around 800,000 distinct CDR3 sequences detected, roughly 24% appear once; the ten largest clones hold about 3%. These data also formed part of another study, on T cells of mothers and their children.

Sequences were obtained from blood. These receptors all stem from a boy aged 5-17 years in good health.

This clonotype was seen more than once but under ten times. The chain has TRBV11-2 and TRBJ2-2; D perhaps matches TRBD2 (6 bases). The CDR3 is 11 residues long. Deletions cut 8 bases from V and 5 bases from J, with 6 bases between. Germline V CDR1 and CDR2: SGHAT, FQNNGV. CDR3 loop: CASGLTGELFF. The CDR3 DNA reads TGTGCCAGCGGACTAACCGGGGAGCTGTTTTTT.

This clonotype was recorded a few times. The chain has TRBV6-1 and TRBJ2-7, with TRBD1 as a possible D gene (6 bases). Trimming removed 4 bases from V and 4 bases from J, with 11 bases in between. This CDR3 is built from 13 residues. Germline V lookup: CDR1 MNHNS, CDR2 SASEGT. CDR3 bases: TGTGCCAGCAGTGGAGAACAGGGATACGAGCAGTACTTC. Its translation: CASSGEQGYEQYF.

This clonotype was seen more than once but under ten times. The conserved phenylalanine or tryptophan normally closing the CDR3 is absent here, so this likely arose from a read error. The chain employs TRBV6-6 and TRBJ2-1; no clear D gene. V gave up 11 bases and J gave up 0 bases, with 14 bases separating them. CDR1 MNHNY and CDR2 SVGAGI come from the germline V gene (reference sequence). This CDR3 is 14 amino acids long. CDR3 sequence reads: CAGTPLPSYNEQFL. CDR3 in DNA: TGTGCCGGCACCCCACTACCCTCCTACAATGAGCAGTTCCTC.

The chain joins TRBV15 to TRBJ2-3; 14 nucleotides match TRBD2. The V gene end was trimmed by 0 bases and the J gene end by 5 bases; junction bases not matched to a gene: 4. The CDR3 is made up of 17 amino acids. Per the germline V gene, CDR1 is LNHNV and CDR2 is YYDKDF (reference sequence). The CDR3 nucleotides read TGTGCCACCAGCAGAGATCGAGGACTAGCGGGGGGAGATACGCAGTATTTT. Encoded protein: CATSRDRGLAGGDTQYF.

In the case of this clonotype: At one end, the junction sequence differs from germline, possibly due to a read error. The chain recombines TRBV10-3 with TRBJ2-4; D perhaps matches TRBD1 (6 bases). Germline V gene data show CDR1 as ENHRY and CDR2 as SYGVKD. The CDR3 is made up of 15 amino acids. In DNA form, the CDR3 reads TGTGCCACCAGTCCTCAGGGGCTAGCCAAAAACATTCAGTACTTC. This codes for CATSPQGLAKNIQYF.

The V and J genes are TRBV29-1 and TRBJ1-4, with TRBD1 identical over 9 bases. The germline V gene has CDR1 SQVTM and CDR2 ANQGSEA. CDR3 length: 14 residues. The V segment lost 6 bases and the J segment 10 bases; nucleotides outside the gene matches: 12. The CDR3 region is CSVETGTGNAKLFF. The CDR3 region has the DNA TGCAGCGTGGAGACCGGGACAGGGAACGCAAAACTGTTTTTT.

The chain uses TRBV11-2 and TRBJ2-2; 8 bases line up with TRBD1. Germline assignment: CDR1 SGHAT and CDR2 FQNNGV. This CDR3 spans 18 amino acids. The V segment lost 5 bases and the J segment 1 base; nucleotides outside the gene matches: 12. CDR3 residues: CASSPFSGGTGNTGELFF. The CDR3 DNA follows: TGTGCCAGCAGCCCTTTTTCGGGCGGGACAGGGAACACCGGGGAGCTGTTTTTT.

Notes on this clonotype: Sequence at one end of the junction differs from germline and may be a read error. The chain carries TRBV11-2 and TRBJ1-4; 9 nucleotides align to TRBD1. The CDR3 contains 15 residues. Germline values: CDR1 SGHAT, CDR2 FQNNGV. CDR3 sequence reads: CASSSRGTGNEKLVF. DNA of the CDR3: TGTGCCAGCAGCTCTCGAGGGACAGGGAATGAAAAACTGGTTTTT.

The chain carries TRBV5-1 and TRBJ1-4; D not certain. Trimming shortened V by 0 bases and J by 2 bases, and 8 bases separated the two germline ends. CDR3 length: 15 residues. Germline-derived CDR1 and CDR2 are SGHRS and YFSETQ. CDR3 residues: CASSLGHGTNEKLFF. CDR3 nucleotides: TGCGCCAGCAGCTTGGGACATGGGACTAATGAAAAACTGTTTTTT.

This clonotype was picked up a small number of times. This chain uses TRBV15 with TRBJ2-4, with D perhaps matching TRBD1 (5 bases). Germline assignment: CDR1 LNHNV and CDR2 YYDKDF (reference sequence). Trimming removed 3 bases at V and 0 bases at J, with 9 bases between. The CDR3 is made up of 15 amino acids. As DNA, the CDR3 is TGTGCCACCAGCAGGACAGCGATAGCCAAAAACATTCAGTACTTC. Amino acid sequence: CATSRTAIAKNIQYF. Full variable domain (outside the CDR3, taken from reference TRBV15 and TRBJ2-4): DAMVIQNPRYQVTQFGKPVTLSCSQTLNHNVMYWYQQKSSQAPKLLFHYYDKDFNNEADTPDNFQSRRPNTSFCFLDIRSPGLGDTAMYLCATSRTAIAKNIQYFGAGTRLSVL.

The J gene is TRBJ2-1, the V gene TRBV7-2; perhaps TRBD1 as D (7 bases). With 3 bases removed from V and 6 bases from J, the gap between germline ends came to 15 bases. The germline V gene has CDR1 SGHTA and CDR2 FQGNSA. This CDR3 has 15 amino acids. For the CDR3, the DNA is TGTGCCAGCAGCTTCCACAGGGGAGGTCCCAATGAGCAGTTCTTC. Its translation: CASSFHRGGPNEQFF.

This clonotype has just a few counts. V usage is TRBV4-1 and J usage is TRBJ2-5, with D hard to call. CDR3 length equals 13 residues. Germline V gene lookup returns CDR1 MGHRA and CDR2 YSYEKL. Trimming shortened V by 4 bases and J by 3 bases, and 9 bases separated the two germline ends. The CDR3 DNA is TGCGCCAGCAGCCCCACTCTAAAAGAGACCCAGTACTTC. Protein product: CASSPTLKETQYF.

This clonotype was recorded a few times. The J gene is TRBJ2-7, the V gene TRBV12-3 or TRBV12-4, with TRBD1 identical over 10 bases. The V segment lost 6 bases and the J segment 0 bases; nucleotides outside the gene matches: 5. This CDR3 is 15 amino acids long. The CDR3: CASSLTGGASYEQYF. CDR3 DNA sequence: TGTGCCAGCAGCTTGACAGGGGGCGCCTCCTACGAGCAGTACTTC.

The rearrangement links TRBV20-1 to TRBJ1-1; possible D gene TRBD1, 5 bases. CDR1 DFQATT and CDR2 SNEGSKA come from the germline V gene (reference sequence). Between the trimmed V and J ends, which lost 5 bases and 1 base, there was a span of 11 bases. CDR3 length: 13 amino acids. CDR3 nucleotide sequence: TGCAGTGCTTGGGGACCGACGAACACTGAAGCTTTCTTT. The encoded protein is CSAWGPTNTEAFF.

The CDR3 nucleotides read TGCAGCGTTGTTAGTGGCTACACCTTC. Translated, it gives CSVVSGYTF. The V gene is TRBV29-1, the J gene TRBJ1-2; unclear D gene. This CDR3 spans 9 amino acids. Trimming took off 4 bases at V and 7 bases at J, with 4 bases between the two ends. The germline V gene has CDR1 SQVTM and CDR2 ANQGSEA.

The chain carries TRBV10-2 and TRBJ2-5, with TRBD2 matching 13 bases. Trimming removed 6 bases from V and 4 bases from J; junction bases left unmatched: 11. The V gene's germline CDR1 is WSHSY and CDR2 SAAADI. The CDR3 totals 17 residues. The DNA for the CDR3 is TGCGCCAGCAGCGATATGGGACTAGCGGGGCGAGGAGAGACCCAGTACTTC. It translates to CASSDMGLAGRGETQYF.

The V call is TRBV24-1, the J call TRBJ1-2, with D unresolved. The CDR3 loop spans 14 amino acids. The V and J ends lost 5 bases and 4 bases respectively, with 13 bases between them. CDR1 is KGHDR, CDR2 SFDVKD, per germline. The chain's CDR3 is CATSGRTSLYGYTF. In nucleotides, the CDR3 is TGTGCCACCAGTGGGCGTACCTCCCTCTATGGCTACACCTTC.

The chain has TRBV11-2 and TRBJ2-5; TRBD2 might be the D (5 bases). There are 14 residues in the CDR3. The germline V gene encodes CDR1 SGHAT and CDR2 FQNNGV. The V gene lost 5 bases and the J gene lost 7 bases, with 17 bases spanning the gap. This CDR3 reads CASSARPSAGTQYF. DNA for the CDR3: TGTGCCAGCAGCGCCAGGCCCTCGGCGGGGACCCAGTACTTC.

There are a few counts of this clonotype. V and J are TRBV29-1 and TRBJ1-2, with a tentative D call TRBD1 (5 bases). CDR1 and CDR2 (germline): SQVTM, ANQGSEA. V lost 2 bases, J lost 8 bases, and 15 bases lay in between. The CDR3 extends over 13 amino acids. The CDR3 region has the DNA TGCAGCGTTGAAATGCTTCAGGGAGAGGGCTACACCTTC. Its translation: CSVEMLQGEGYTF.

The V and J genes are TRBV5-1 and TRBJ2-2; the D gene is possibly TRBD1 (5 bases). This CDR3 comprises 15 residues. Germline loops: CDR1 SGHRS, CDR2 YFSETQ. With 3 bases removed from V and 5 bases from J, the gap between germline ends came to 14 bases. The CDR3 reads CASSSWGRSTGELFF. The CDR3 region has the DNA TGCGCCAGCAGCTCGTGGGGCCGATCTACCGGGGAGCTGTTTTTT.